Shown below are 8 T cell receptor beta chains from a single sample sequenced in a study of cytomegalovirus exposure and HLA in healthy donors. Primers included in the PCR were 60 Vbeta and 13 Jbeta primers. Generated by immunoSEQ multiplex PCR, the TCRdb table keeps only in-frame clones and is missing some. The data contain about 150,000 clones, about three quarters of them singletons. Sequences were obtained from PBMCs. These receptors all stem from a man between 18 and 35 years old in good health and CMV-seronegative.

The gene calls are TRBV27 and TRBJ1-4; possibly TRBD1 for D (5 bases). The V end lost 9 bases, the J end lost 7 bases, and 15 bases lay between the germline ends. Germline V CDR1 and CDR2: MNHEY, SMNVEV (reference sequence). This CDR3 contains 13 residues. The CDR3 reads CASQPRRGEKLFF. The CDR3 nucleotides are TGTGCCAGTCAGCCCCGGAGGGGTGAAAAACTGTTTTTT.

The rearrangement uses TRBV5-8 and TRBJ2-7; maybe TRBD1 (6 bases). The CDR3 is 15 residues long. Between the trimmed V and J ends, which lost 2 bases and 2 bases, there was a span of 14 bases. From germline, CDR1 is SGHTS and CDR2 YDEGEE. The CDR3 coding sequence is TGTGCCAGCAGCTTAGCAGGGGTTCTAACCTACGAGCAGTACTTC. It encodes CASSLAGVLTYEQYF.

This chain links TRBV19 with TRBJ2-7; possibly TRBD2 for D (6 bases). The germline V gene encodes CDR1 LNHDA and CDR2 SQIVND (reference sequence). The CDR3 has 14 amino acids. V lost 6 bases, J lost 4 bases, and 16 bases lay in between. CDR3 DNA sequence: TGTGCCAGTAGCCTTTACGTCGGAGGGTACGAGCAGTACTTC. Protein sequence: CASSLYVGGYEQYF.

The genes are TRBV27 and TRBJ2-7; 8 bases agree with TRBD2. J lost 5 bases, V lost 7 bases, and 25 bases had no gene match. CDR1 is MNHEY and CDR2 is SMNVEV in the germline V gene (reference sequence). The CDR3 spans 19 residues. The CDR3 spells CASKLVYRGREVPRNEQYF. The CDR3 DNA is TGTGCCAGCAAACTTGTGTATCGGGGGCGGGAGGTACCGAGGAACGAGCAGTACTTC.

The chain combines TRBV28 with TRBJ2-7, with 9 bases fitting TRBD2. CDR3 length equals 18 residues. V lost 3 bases to trimming and J lost 0 bases; unmatched junction nucleotides: 12. Germline V gives CDR1 MDHEN, CDR2 SYDVKM. The CDR3 sequence is CASSFGPLFSGSSYEQYF. In DNA, the CDR3 is TGTGCCAGCAGTTTCGGCCCCCTTTTTAGCGGGAGCTCCTACGAGCAGTACTTC.

This chain uses TRBV19 with TRBJ2-7; 7 positions match TRBD1. This CDR3 contains 13 residues. V lost 8 bases, J lost 2 bases, and 6 bases stayed unmatched. From germline, CDR1 is LNHDA and CDR2 SQIVND (reference sequence). DNA for the CDR3: TGTGCCAGTTCGGACAGGCCTCCCTACGAGCAGTACTTC. It yields the protein CASSDRPPYEQYF.

This clone was detected a few times. The chain recombines TRBV6-1 with TRBJ2-1, with D hard to call. CDR3 length: 16 amino acids. The V and J ends lost 0 bases and 0 bases respectively, with 9 bases between them. Germline-derived CDR1 and CDR2 are MNHNS and SASEGT. The CDR3 DNA reads as TGTGCCAGCAGTGAAGCCCTATCGAGCTCCTACAATGAGCAGTTCTTC. As protein: CASSEALSSSYNEQFF.

The V and J genes are TRBV4-1 and TRBJ2-5; D uncertain. V lost 1 base and J 5 bases, leaving 8 bases between the germline ends. Germline CDR1 and CDR2: MGHRA and YSYEKL. The CDR3 spans 13 residues. The DNA for the CDR3 is TGCGCCAGCAGCCAAGTCCTTATGGAGACCCAGTACTTC. It translates to CASSQVLMETQYF.